These 26 T cell receptor beta chains were sequenced from one sample in a study of shared clonotypes between healthy human individuals. This table comes from immunoSEQ multiplex PCR, and its TCRdb copy is limited to in-frame clones, with some not included. The profile covers roughly 2.2 million clones, with approximately 95% appearing a single time and roughly 0.36% taken by the ten largest. The sample comprised naive CD4+ T cells from PBMCs. The subset was: CD45RA+ positively selected. The receptor source for this set is a man aged 18 to 29 in good health. Some clones in this sample may be carry-over from other donors' samples.

This clone has only one observation. The chain combines TRBV10-1 with TRBJ2-1, with D unclear. The germline gives CDR1 WNHNN, CDR2 SYGVQD (reference sequence). Trimming shortened V by 0 bases and J by 5 bases, and 5 bases separated the two germline ends. This CDR3 has 13 residues. CDR3 coding DNA: TGCGCCAGCAGTGAGTCTAAGGACAATGAGCAGTTCTTC. It specifies CASSESKDNEQFF.

The gene calls are TRBV2 and TRBJ2-7; 8 nucleotides agree with TRBD1. This CDR3 spans 15 amino acids. Losses at the gene ends were 1 base for V and 7 bases for J; bases not matched to a gene: 9. Germline values: CDR1 SNHLY, CDR2 FYNNEI. CDR3 nucleotide sequence: TGTGCCAGCAGTGAAGGACAGGGGCTCGGGGGAGAGCAGTACTTC. It codes for CASSEGQGLGGEQYF.

The V gene is TRBV18, the J gene TRBJ2-5; 11 bases are a match to TRBD2. The V gene's germline CDR1 is KGHSH and CDR2 LQKENI. V lost 3 bases and J lost 5; bases outside the gene matches: 8. The CDR3 spans 16 residues. CDR3 sequence: CASSPALAGGRETQYF. CDR3 DNA sequence: TGTGCCAGCTCACCGGCCCTAGCGGGAGGAAGGGAGACCCAGTACTTC.

This clone occurred once. This same CDR3 is encoded by further DNA sequences in the sample. The chain uses TRBV2 and TRBJ1-5; TRBD1 agrees at 8 bases. Germline V gives CDR1 SNHLY, CDR2 FYNNEI. The length of the CDR3 is 14 residues. V trimming: 4 bases; J trimming: 6 bases; junction bases outside the gene matches: 5. CDR3 protein: CASSADRVGQPQHF. CDR3 nucleotides: TGTGCCAGCAGTGCGGACAGGGTGGGTCAGCCCCAGCATTTT. The variable domain in full, with the rest retrieved from reference TRBV2 and TRBJ1-5, is EPEVTQTPSHQVTQMGQEVILRCVPISNHLYFYWYRQILGQKVEFLVSFYNNEISEKSEIFDDQFSVERPDGSNFTLKIRSTKLEDSAMYFCASSADRVGQPQHFGDGTRLSIL.

The chain links TRBV28 to TRBJ2-7, with D perhaps TRBD2 (5 bases). The V and J ends lost 6 bases and 7 bases respectively, with 7 bases between them. The CDR3 is 10 residues long. Germline CDR1 reads MDHEN; CDR2 reads SYDVKM. CDR3 region: CASRRREQYF. CDR3 nucleotide sequence: TGTGCCAGCAGAAGGAGGGAGCAGTACTTC.

The CDR3 region has the DNA TGTGCCAGCAGTTCTTACCGGGACACAGATACGCAGTATTTT. This codes for CASSSYRDTDTQYF. The V and J genes are TRBV5-4 and TRBJ2-3; possibly TRBD2 for D (5 bases). Germline CDR1 SGHNT, CDR2 YYREEE (reference sequence). V was cut by 5 bases and J by 2 bases, with 12 bases left in between. This CDR3 has 14 residues.

The rearrangement joins TRBV9 to TRBJ2-5; 9 nucleotides agree with TRBD2. Germline CDR1 SGDLS, CDR2 YYNGEE. This CDR3 contains 20 residues. V was pared by 2 bases and J by 0 bases, with 17 bases of the junction left unmatched. The CDR3 sequence: CASSVPSNSSSGEYQETQYF. In nucleotides, the CDR3 is TGTGCCAGCAGCGTCCCATCAAATTCCTCTAGCGGGGAGTACCAAGAGACCCAGTACTTC.

This clone was recorded a few times. Other DNA sequences from this sample encode an identical CDR3 as well. The chain joins TRBV5-1 to TRBJ1-1, with TRBD1 matching over 8 bases. Trimming at V came to 3 bases and at J to 3 bases, leaving 1 base not matched to a gene. The CDR3 covers 13 residues. Germline-derived CDR1 and CDR2 are SGHRS and YFSETQ. The CDR3 is CASSSQGDTEAFF. The DNA for the CDR3 is TGCGCCAGCAGCTCACAGGGGGACACTGAAGCTTTCTTT.

V and J are TRBV11-3 and TRBJ2-1; a weak D match, TRBD2 (6 bases). Trimming pared 4 bases from V and 8 bases from J, leaving 12 bases between. Germline V lookup: CDR1 SGHNT, CDR2 YENEEA. This CDR3 comprises 13 residues. The CDR3 DNA reads as TGTGCCAGCAGCTCGACTAGTCGCCATGAGCAGTTCTTC. Its translation: CASSSTSRHEQFF. The full variable domain, in which reference TRBV11-3 and TRBJ2-1 provide the parts outside the CDR3, is EAGVVQSPRYKIIEKKQPVAFWCNPISGHNTLYWYLQNLGQGPELLIRYENEEAVDDSQLPKDRFSAERLKGVDSTLKIQPAELGDSAVYLCASSSTSRHEQFFGPGTRLTVL.

This chain uses TRBV11-2 with TRBJ1-1; D might be TRBD1 (5 bases). Trimming stripped 8 bases from V and 3 bases from J, with 13 bases between. This CDR3 spans 13 amino acids. CDR1 is SGHAT, CDR2 FQNNGV, per germline. CDR3 loop: CASLNWGDTEAFF. Here the CDR3 DNA reads TGTGCCAGCCTAAATTGGGGGGACACTGAAGCTTTCTTT.

The chain links TRBV27 to TRBJ2-2, with 10 bases matching TRBD1. With 2 bases clipped from V and 3 bases from J, the junction kept 3 bases outside the gene matches. The germline CDR1 and CDR2 sequences are MNHEY and SMNVEV (reference sequence). CDR3 size: 16 residues. CDR3 DNA sequence: TGTGCCAGCAGTTTACACGGGACAGGGGACACCGGGGAGCTGTTTTTT. Its protein is CASSLHGTGDTGELFF.

This clone was observed once. Other DNA sequences in this specimen translate into the identical CDR3. This chain joins TRBV5-5 and TRBJ2-7; TRBD1 might be the D (6 bases). The V end lost 1 base, the J end lost 6 bases, and 8 bases lay between the germline ends. Per the germline V gene, CDR1 is SGHKS and CDR2 is YYEKEE (reference sequence). This CDR3 has 12 amino acids. The CDR3 coding sequence is TGTGCCAGCAGCTTGTTAGGGGGCGAGCAGTACTTC. Its translation: CASSLLGGEQYF.

V and J are TRBV5-1 and TRBJ2-2; TRBD1 agrees at 7 bases. V was clipped by 0 bases and J by 3 bases; unmatched bases: 14. The CDR3 runs 19 residues. Germline lookup yields CDR1 SGHRS and CDR2 YFSETQ. In DNA, the CDR3 is TGCGCCAGCAGCTTGGAAGTGGCGACAGGGTTTAGGGACACCGGGGAGCTGTTTTTT. Residues: CASSLEVATGFRDTGELFF.

The chain uses TRBV18 and TRBJ2-7, with a tentative D call TRBD2 (5 bases). Germline CDR1 is KGHSH and CDR2 is LQKENI. The CDR3 contains 14 residues. V dropped 2 bases and J dropped 2 bases, with 10 bases sitting between them. Here the CDR3 reads CASSPKEAPYEQYF. In DNA, the CDR3 is TGTGCCAGCTCACCAAAGGAGGCCCCCTACGAGCAGTACTTC. Full variable domain (missing parts from reference TRBV18 and TRBJ2-7): NAGVMQNPRHLVRRRGQEARLRCSPMKGHSHVYWYRQLPEEGLKFMVYLQKENIIDESGMPKERFSAEFPKEGPSILRIQQVVRGDSAAYFCASSPKEAPYEQYFGPGTRLTVT.

Only one count was recorded for this clone. The chain is built from TRBV30 and TRBJ2-5; weak D call: TRBD1 (6 bases). From germline, CDR1 is GTSNPN and CDR2 SVGIG (reference sequence). The ends were cut back, 2 bases at V and 7 bases at J, with 14 bases in the middle. The CDR3 contains 13 residues. Here the CDR3 reads CAWSIGGRGTQYF. The CDR3 DNA follows: TGTGCCTGGAGTATTGGGGGCCGAGGGACCCAGTACTTC. Filled out from reference TRBV30 and TRBJ2-5, the complete variable domain reads SQTIHQWPATLVQPVGSPLSLECTVEGTSNPNLYWYRQAAGRGLQLLFYSVGIGQISSEVPQNLSASRPQDRQFILSSKKLLLSDSGFYLCAWSIGGRGTQYFGPGTRLLVL.

The chain carries TRBV2 and TRBJ1-2, with a possible D match to TRBD1 (5 bases). Trimming took off 3 bases at V and 4 bases at J, with 9 bases between the two ends. This CDR3 has 13 amino acids. Looked up from germline, CDR1 is SNHLY and CDR2 is FYNNEI. In DNA, the CDR3 is TGTGCCAGCAGTGAGCCCGGGGCCTATGGCTACACCTTC. As protein: CASSEPGAYGYTF.

Points on this clone: The same CDR3 can be traced to other DNA sequences in this sample. The chain couples TRBV5-1 to TRBJ1-5; possible D gene TRBD1, 6 bases. V dropped 1 base and J dropped 7 bases, with 12 bases sitting between them. The germline V gene has CDR1 SGHRS and CDR2 YFSETQ. The CDR3 runs to 14 residues. The CDR3 DNA sequence: TGCGCCAGCAGCTTGAGAGGGGGAAACCAGCCCCAGCATTTT. Translation: CASSLRGGNQPQHF. The variable domain in full, with the rest retrieved from reference TRBV5-1 and TRBJ1-5, is KAGVTQTPRYLIKTRGQQVTLSCSPISGHRSVSWYQQTPGQGLQFLFEYFSETQRNKGNFPGRFSGRQFSNSRSEMNVSTLELGDSALYLCASSLRGGNQPQHFGDGTRLSIL.

Notes on this clone: The sample has other DNA sequences that encode this CDR3 too. In DNA form, the CDR3 reads TGCAGTGCTGGACCGGGCTACACCTTC. The encoded protein is CSAGPGYTF. This chain joins TRBV20-1 and TRBJ1-2; D is uncertain. Germline V CDR1 and CDR2: DFQATT, SNEGSKA (reference sequence). The CDR3 runs to 9 residues. The V and J ends lost 5 bases and 8 bases respectively, with 6 bases between them.

This rearrangement joins TRBV6-5 to TRBJ1-1; D ambiguous. There are 13 residues in the CDR3. Between the trimmed V and J ends, which lost 3 bases and 2 bases, there was a span of 7 bases. CDR1 MNHEY and CDR2 SVGAGI come from the germline V gene. The CDR3 nucleotides are TGTGCCAGCAGTTATGACGGCAACACTGAAGCTTTCTTT. Translation gives CASSYDGNTEAFF.

This rearrangement joins TRBV9 to TRBJ2-1; D may match TRBD1 or TRBD2 (6 bases each). This CDR3 comprises 17 residues. Germline loops: CDR1 SGDLS, CDR2 YYNGEE. Trimming shortened V by 4 bases and J by 9 bases, and 26 bases separated the two germline ends. CDR3 bases: TGTGCCAGCAGCCTCAGATTCGGGGGCCAGGGGAGTTTTGAGCAGTTCTTC. Its translation is CASSLRFGGQGSFEQFF.

The rearrangement links TRBV4-3 to TRBJ2-3; D is unclear. This CDR3 region has 14 residues. The V end was cut by 4 bases, the J end by 1 base, with 9 bases between. CDR1 is LGHNA, CDR2 YSLEER, per germline. CDR3 loop: CASSPGPGTDTQYF. The CDR3 coding sequence is TGCGCCAGCAGCCCGGGCCCAGGCACAGATACGCAGTATTTT.

The chain joins TRBV10-1 to TRBJ2-5, with 14 bases identical to TRBD2. Per germline, CDR1 WNHNN and CDR2 SYGVQD (reference sequence). This CDR3 is 16 amino acids long. J was trimmed by 3 bases and V by 6 bases; bases with no gene match: 6. This CDR3 reads CASSAGLAGDKETQYF. The CDR3 bases are TGCGCCAGCAGCGCGGGACTAGCGGGAGACAAAGAGACCCAGTACTTC.

The rearrangement uses TRBV2 and TRBJ1-1; unclear D gene. From germline, CDR1 is SNHLY and CDR2 FYNNEI. This CDR3 has 14 residues. V dropped 5 bases and J dropped 5 bases, with 15 bases sitting between them. The CDR3 loop is CASSPTYLRTEAFF. The CDR3, as DNA: TGTGCCAGCAGTCCGACTTATTTGAGGACTGAAGCTTTCTTT.

The V and J genes are TRBV19 and TRBJ1-1; D may be TRBD1 (6 bases). This CDR3 is built from 16 residues. Germline loops: CDR1 LNHDA, CDR2 SQIVND (reference sequence). Trimming left V 7 bases short and J 0 bases short, with 18 bases between. CDR3 DNA: TGTGCCAGTACCTCTCCCGGACAGAACTTGAACACTGAAGCTTTCTTT. Its protein product is CASTSPGQNLNTEAFF.

DNA for the CDR3: TGTGCCAACAGGGTGGAGAGTGTCTATGGCTACACCTTC. Translation: CANRVESVYGYTF. The chain carries TRBV2 and TRBJ1-2; the D gene is possibly TRBD1 (6 bases). This CDR3 has 13 amino acids. V was pared by 10 bases and J by 4 bases, with 16 bases between. Germline V CDR1 and CDR2: SNHLY, FYNNEI. Based on the CDR3 plus reference TRBV2 and TRBJ1-2, the full variable domain is EPEVTQTPSHQVTQMGQEVILRCVPISNHLYFYWYRQILGQKVEFLVSFYNNEISEKSEIFDDQFSVERPDGSNFTLKIRSTKLEDSAMYFCANRVESVYGYTFGSGTRLTVV.

The chain carries TRBV5-1 and TRBJ2-5; D possibly corresponds to TRBD1 (5 bases). The CDR3 extends over 13 amino acids. In germline, CDR1 is SGHRS, CDR2 YFSETQ. The V gene lost 5 bases and the J gene lost 2 bases, with 10 bases spanning the gap. The DNA for the CDR3 is TGCGCCAGCAGGGCAGGGTGGCAAGAGACCCAGTACTTC. Translation gives CASRAGWQETQYF.